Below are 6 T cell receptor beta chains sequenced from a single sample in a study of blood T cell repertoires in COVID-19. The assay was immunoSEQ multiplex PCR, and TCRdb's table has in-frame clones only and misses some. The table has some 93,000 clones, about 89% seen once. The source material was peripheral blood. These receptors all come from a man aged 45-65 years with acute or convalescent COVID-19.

The CDR3 loop is CASSQDRRGMNTEAFF. The CDR3 region has the DNA TGTGCCAGCAGCCAAGATAGGCGGGGAATGAACACTGAAGCTTTCTTT. The V call is TRBV14, the J call TRBJ1-1, with no clear D. Deletions cut 0 bases from V and 0 bases from J, with 11 bases between. Germline CDR1 is SGHDN and CDR2 is FVKESK. This CDR3 comprises 16 residues.

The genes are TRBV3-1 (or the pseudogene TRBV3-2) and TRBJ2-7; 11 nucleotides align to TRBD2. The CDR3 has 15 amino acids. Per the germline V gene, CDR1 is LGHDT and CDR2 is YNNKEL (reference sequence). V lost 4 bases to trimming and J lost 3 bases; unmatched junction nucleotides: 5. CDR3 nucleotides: TGTGCCAGCAGCCTACTAGCGGGAGCTATCTACGAGCAGTACTTC. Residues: CASSLLAGAIYEQYF.

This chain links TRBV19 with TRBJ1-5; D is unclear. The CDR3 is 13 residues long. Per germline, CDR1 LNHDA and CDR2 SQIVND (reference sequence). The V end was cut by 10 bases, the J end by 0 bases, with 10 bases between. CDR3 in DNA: TGTGCCACCTCTAGTAATAGCAATCAGCCCCAGCATTTT. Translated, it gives CATSSNSNQPQHF.

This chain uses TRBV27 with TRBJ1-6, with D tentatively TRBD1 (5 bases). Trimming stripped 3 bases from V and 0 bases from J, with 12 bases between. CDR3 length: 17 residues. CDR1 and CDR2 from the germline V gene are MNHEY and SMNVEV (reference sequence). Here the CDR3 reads CASSFGHTSSYNSPLHF. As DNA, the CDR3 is TGTGCCAGCAGTTTTGGACATACGAGCTCCTATAATTCACCCCTCCACTTT.

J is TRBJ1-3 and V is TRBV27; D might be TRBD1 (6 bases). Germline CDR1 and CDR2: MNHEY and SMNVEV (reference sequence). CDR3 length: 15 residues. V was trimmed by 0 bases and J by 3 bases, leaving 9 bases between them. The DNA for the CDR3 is TGTGCCAGCAGTTTATCGGGCAGGGGTGGAAACACCATATATTTT. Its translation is CASSLSGRGGNTIYF.

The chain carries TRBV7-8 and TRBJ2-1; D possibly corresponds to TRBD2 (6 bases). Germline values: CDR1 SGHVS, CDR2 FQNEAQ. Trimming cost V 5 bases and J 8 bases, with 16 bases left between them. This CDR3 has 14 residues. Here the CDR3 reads CASSASNWGDEQFF. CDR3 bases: TGTGCCAGCAGCGCCTCCAACTGGGGGGATGAGCAGTTCTTC.